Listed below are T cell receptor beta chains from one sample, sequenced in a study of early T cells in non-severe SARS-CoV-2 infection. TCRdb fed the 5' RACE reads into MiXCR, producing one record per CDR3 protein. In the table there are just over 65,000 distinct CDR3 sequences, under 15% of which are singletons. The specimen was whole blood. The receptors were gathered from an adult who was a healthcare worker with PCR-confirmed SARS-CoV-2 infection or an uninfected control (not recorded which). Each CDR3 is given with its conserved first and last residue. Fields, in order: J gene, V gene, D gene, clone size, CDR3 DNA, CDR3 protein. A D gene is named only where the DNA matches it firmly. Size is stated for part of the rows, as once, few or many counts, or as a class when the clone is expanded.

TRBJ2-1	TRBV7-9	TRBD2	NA	TGTGCCAGCAGCTTAACTAGCGGTCCCTACAATGAGCAGTTCTTC	CASSLTSGPYNEQFF
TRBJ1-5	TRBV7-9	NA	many	TGTGCCAGCAGCGGAGACCAGGGTAATCAGCCCCAGCATTTT	CASSGDQGNQPQHF
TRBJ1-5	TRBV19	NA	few	TGTGCCAGTAGTATCCCCTGGCAGCCCCAGCATTTT	CASSIPWQPQHF
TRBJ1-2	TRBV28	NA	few	TGTGCCAGCATCGCGGGGGGCTCCGTCTACACCTTC	CASIAGGSVYTF
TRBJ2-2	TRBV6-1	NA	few	TGTGCCAGCAGTGAAGCTTGGAGATCGAACACCGGGGAGCTGTTTTTT	CASSEAWRSNTGELFF
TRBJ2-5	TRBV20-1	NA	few	TGCAGTGCTAATCCCGCTATCGTCCTCGAGACCCAGTACTTC	CSANPAIVLETQYF
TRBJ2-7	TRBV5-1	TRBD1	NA	TGCGCCAGCAGACTATTGACAGGGGGCGCGTCCTACGAGCAGTACTTC	CASRLLTGGASYEQYF
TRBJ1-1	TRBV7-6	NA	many	TGTGCCAGCAGCTTAGCGCAGGAGAACACTGAAGCTTTCTTT	CASSLAQENTEAFF
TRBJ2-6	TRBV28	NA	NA	TGTGCCAGCAGCACCTGGCTCTCTGGGGCCAACGTCCTGACTTTC	CASSTWLSGANVLTF
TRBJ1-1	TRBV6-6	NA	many	TGTGCCAGCACAGCATGGGGGGTTACTGAAGCTTTCTTT	CASTAWGVTEAFF
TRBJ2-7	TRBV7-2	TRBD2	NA	TGTGCCAGCAGCTTAGGAAGTCTAGCGGGTTACGAGCAGTACTTC	CASSLGSLAGYEQYF
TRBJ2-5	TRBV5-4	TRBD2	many	TGTGCCAGCCATCTTACCGGGACTAGCGGCAAAGAGACCCAGTACTTC	CASHLTGTSGKETQYF
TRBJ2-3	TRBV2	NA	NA	TGTGCCAGCAGTGAAGCGCTTTCGGGGGCCTGCACAGATACGCAGTATTTT	CASSEALSGACTDTQYF
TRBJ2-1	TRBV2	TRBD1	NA	TGTGCCAGCAGCACAGGGGGAGAGCAGTTCTTC	CASSTGGEQFF
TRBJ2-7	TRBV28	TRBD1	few	TGTGCCAGCAGTCCCTGGACAGGGAGCTACGAGCAGTACTTC	CASSPWTGSYEQYF
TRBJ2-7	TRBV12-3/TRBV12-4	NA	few	TGTGCCAGCAGTCCCGGGTCTTACTCCTACGAGCAGTACTTC	CASSPGSYSYEQYF
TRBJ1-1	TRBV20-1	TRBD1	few	TGCAGTGCCTGGACAGGGGGCGGGACTGAAGCTTTCTTT	CSAWTGGGTEAFF
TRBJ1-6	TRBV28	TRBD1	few	TGTGCCAGCGGGACAGTCAGCTCCTATAATTCACCCCTCCACTTT	CASGTVSSYNSPLHF
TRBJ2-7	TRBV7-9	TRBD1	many	TGTGCCAGCAGCTTACAGCAGGGGGCATCCCACGAGCAGTACTTC	CASSLQQGASHEQYF
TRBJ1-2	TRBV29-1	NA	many	TGCAGCGTTGAAAGGACCCTTTATGGCTACACCTTC	CSVERTLYGYTF
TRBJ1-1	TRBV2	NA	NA	TGTGCCAGCAGTGAAGGGGGACGAATGAACACTGAAGCTTTCTTT	CASSEGGRMNTEAFF
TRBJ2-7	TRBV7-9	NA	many	TGTGCCAGCAGCTTAGGATTACCCTCCTACGAGCAGTACTTC	CASSLGLPSYEQYF
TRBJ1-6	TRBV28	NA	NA	TGTGCCAGCAGTCCTCTGACGGGAAATTCACCCCTCCACTTT	CASSPLTGNSPLHF
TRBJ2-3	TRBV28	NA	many	TGTGCCAGCAGTTTAGCGGATAGCACAGATACGCAGTATTTT	CASSLADSTDTQYF
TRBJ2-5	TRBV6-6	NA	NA	TGTGCCAGCAGTTACGTAGGGGTTGAGACCCAGTACTTC	CASSYVGVETQYF
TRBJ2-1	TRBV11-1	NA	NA	TGTGCCAGCAGCACCGGGAGGACAGAGGGGCAGTTCTTC	CASSTGRTEGQFF
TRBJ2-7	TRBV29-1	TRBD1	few	TGCAGCGTCGCGAAAAGCCCGGGACAGGTCGGCCACGAGCAGTACTTC	CSVAKSPGQVGHEQYF
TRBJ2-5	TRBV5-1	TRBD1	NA	TGCGCCAGCAGCTTGGGAAGGCGAGACAGGGAGAAAGAGACCCAGTACTTC	CASSLGRRDREKETQYF
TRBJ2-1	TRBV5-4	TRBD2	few	TGTGCCAGCAGCTTGCTAGCGGGTGGTTCCTACAATGAGCAGTTCTTC	CASSLLAGGSYNEQFF